The 21 T cell receptor beta chains reported below all come from one sample, sequenced in a study of beta chain features in type 1 diabetes. The investigators reverse transcribed all of the isolated RNA, so they sequenced expressed TCRB transcripts. Sequencing was performed with immunoSEQ multiplex PCR; in TCRdb, only in-frame clones are kept and a portion is missing. Of fewer than 550,000 clones in the sample, about 10% were seen once. The sample consisted of naive CD4+ T cells from blood. Receptors originate from a woman between 18 and 29 years old in good health.

A few counts support this clone. The chain carries TRBV4-3 and TRBJ2-5; 7 bases are a match to TRBD2. CDR1 LGHNA and CDR2 YSLEER come from the germline V gene. The V gene end was trimmed by 2 bases and the J gene end by 9 bases; junction bases not matched to a gene: 12. The CDR3 sequence is 15 residues long. CDR3 DNA: TGCGCCAGCAGCCAATCTAGCGGACCGTTTGCGGCCCAGTACTTC. Protein sequence: CASSQSSGPFAAQYF.

This clone has a handful of counts. This rearrangement joins TRBV5-1 to TRBJ2-3; 10 bases fit TRBD1. There are 16 residues in the CDR3. Germline CDR1 is SGHRS and CDR2 is YFSETQ. V was pared by 0 bases and J by 3 bases, with 4 bases of the junction left unmatched. The CDR3 region is CASSLAGDRGTDTQYF. Here the CDR3 DNA reads TGCGCCAGCAGCTTGGCCGGGGACAGGGGAACAGATACGCAGTATTTT.

There are a few counts of this clone. The V call is TRBV9, the J call TRBJ2-5; 9 bases align to TRBD1. This CDR3 contains 14 residues. Germline V gene sequence: CDR1 SGDLS, CDR2 YYNGEE. V shed 0 bases, J shed 7 bases, and the junction held 4 bases outside the gene matches. CDR3 sequence: CASSVALDRGTQYF. The CDR3 DNA sequence: TGTGCCAGCAGCGTAGCTCTGGACAGGGGGACCCAGTACTTC.

The rearrangement links TRBV9 to TRBJ1-2, with D perhaps matching TRBD1 (6 bases). Germline V gene lookup returns CDR1 SGDLS and CDR2 YYNGEE. V lost 3 bases, J lost 2 bases, and 14 bases lay in between. The CDR3 has 15 residues. The chain's CDR3 is CASSARTDYNYGYTF. CDR3 in DNA: TGTGCCAGCAGCGCTCGGACAGACTACAACTATGGCTACACCTTC. Full variable domain (rest looked up from reference TRBV9 and TRBJ1-2): DSGVTQTPKHLITATGQRVTLRCSPRSGDLSVYWYQQSLDQGLQFLIQYYNGEERAKGNILERFSAQQFPDLHSELNLSSLELGDSALYFCASSARTDYNYGYTFGSGTRLTVV.

Only a few counts were recorded for this clone. The chain employs TRBV2 and TRBJ2-5; 8 bases are a match to TRBD2. V lost 5 bases to trimming and J lost 5 bases; unmatched junction nucleotides: 13. CDR1 is SNHLY, CDR2 FYNNEI, per germline. CDR3 length: 16 amino acids. The CDR3 DNA reads as TGTGCCAGCAGTTCCGAACTAGCGGCCGGCGGGGAGACCCAGTACTTC. It encodes CASSSELAAGGETQYF.

The chain recombines TRBV7-9 with TRBJ1-2, with a possible D match to TRBD1 (5 bases). V lost 5 bases, J lost 8 bases, and 15 bases lay in between. The CDR3 spans 13 residues. Looked up from germline, CDR1 is SEHNR and CDR2 is FQNEAQ (reference sequence). The CDR3 DNA follows: TGTGCCAGCAGCCTGCAGGGAGGATTGGGCTACACCTTC. Its translation: CASSLQGGLGYTF. Full variable domain (rest looked up from reference TRBV7-9 and TRBJ1-2): DTGVSQNPRHKITKRGQNVTFRCDPISEHNRLYWYRQTLGQGPEFLTYFQNEAQLEKSRLLSDRFSAERPKGSFSTLEIQRTEQGDSAMYLCASSLQGGLGYTFGSGTRLTVV.

The chain carries TRBV4-1 and TRBJ2-1; 9 nucleotides align to TRBD2. The CDR3 consists of 16 residues. The germline gives CDR1 MGHRA, CDR2 YSYEKL. The J segment lost 7 bases and the V segment lost 6 bases, leaving 13 bases of the junction unmatched. CDR3 coding DNA: TGCGCCAGCAGACAAAATAGCGGGGGCTGGGGGAATGAGCAGTTCTTC. It is translated as CASRQNSGGWGNEQFF.

The chain uses TRBV4-3 and TRBJ2-7; a possible D gene is TRBD1 (5 bases). The CDR3 runs to 15 residues. The V end was cut by 0 bases, the J end by 4 bases, with 13 bases between. The germline gives CDR1 LGHNA, CDR2 YSLEER. The CDR3, as DNA: TGCGCCAGCAGCCAAGATCCGGGCAGGGTATACGAGCAGTACTTC. This gives the protein CASSQDPGRVYEQYF.

The sample holds a few counts of this clone. The rearrangement uses TRBV11-2 and TRBJ2-1; 7 bases are shared with TRBD1. With V trimmed by 7 bases and J by 4 bases, 4 bases remained unmatched. This CDR3 contains 13 residues. Germline-derived CDR1 and CDR2 are SGHAT and FQNNGV. CDR3 protein: CASNLQGYNEQFF. CDR3 DNA: TGTGCCAGCAACCTACAGGGGTACAATGAGCAGTTCTTC.

The chain uses TRBV7-3 and TRBJ2-1, with 9 bases that match TRBD1. Germline V CDR1 and CDR2: SGHTA, FQGTGA. J lost 4 bases, V lost 3 bases, and 7 bases had no gene match. The CDR3 is 16 residues long. CDR3 DNA sequence: TGTGCCAGCAGCTTTTCTCCGGGACAGGGTTACAATGAGCAGTTCTTC. This codes for CASSFSPGQGYNEQFF. Together with reference TRBV7-3 and TRBJ2-1, the CDR3 gives the full variable domain: GAGVSQTPSNKVTEKGKYVELRCDPISGHTALYWYRQSLGQGPEFLIYFQGTGAADDSGLPNDRFFAVRPEGSVSTLKIQRTERGDSAVYLCASSFSPGQGYNEQFFGPGTRLTVL.

The chain is built from TRBV29-1 and TRBJ1-1, with D tentatively TRBD1 (6 bases). Trimming pared 7 bases from V and 13 bases from J, leaving 25 bases between. Germline V CDR1 and CDR2: SQVTM, ANQGSEA. This CDR3 has 13 residues. Written as DNA, the CDR3 is TGCAGCGGGGGGCTAAGGGCTTACCCATGGGGTTTCTTT. Amino acid sequence: CSGGLRAYPWGFF.

This clone was detected only a few times. V is TRBV30 and J is TRBJ2-7, with D possibly TRBD2 on 6 matching bases. Trimming left V 3 bases short and J 6 bases short, with 15 bases between. Germline CDR1 is GTSNPN and CDR2 is SVGIG (reference sequence). The CDR3 extends over 13 amino acids. The CDR3 here is CAWSGGSGLEQYF. CDR3 sequence (DNA): TGTGCCTGGAGCGGGGGATCGGGGCTCGAGCAGTACTTC.

In this sample, this clone turned up a few times. The J gene is TRBJ2-2, the V gene TRBV4-1, with 10 bases lining up with TRBD1. The V gene's germline CDR1 is MGHRA and CDR2 YSYEKL. Trimming cost V 3 bases and J 15 bases; bases outside gene matches: 13. The CDR3 loop spans 15 amino acids. The CDR3 sequence is CASSQGDRGHAVVFF. The DNA of the CDR3 is TGCGCCAGCAGCCAGGGGGACAGGGGTCATGCCGTGGTGTTTTTT.

The chain links TRBV29-1 to TRBJ2-6; D remains unclear. There are 13 residues in the CDR3. From germline, CDR1 is SQVTM and CDR2 ANQGSEA. Trimming stripped 4 bases from V and 2 bases from J, with 6 bases between. CDR3 sequence (DNA): TGCAGCGTTGTTATGGCTGGGGCCAACGTCCTGACTTTC. As protein: CSVVMAGANVLTF.

The rearrangement uses TRBV7-3 and TRBJ2-2; D gene uncertain. The CDR3 totals 16 residues. V shed 2 bases and J shed 1 base, with 11 bases lying between them. In germline, CDR1 is SGHTA, CDR2 FQGTGA. CDR3 coding DNA: TGTGCCAGCAGCTTAGTTTCCACTGTGAACACCGGGGAGCTGTTTTTT. This codes for CASSLVSTVNTGELFF.

This clone was picked up a small number of times. The J gene is TRBJ2-5, the V gene TRBV29-1, with D possibly TRBD1 on 7 matching bases. The CDR3 covers 12 residues. Germline CDR1 reads SQVTM; CDR2 reads ANQGSEA. V was shortened by 6 bases and J by 4 bases, with 12 bases between the two germline ends. The CDR3, as DNA: TGCAGCGTGTACAGGGGAGGAGAGACCCAGTACTTC. It encodes CSVYRGGETQYF.

This clone was detected only a few times. J is TRBJ2-1 and V is TRBV2, with D perhaps matching TRBD1 (5 bases). Germline CDR1 and CDR2: SNHLY and FYNNEI. V lost 7 bases and J 6 bases, leaving 16 bases between the germline ends. The CDR3 is made up of 14 amino acids. The CDR3 sequence: CASKRTARGNEQFF. The DNA of the CDR3 is TGTGCCAGCAAAAGGACGGCTAGGGGCAATGAGCAGTTCTTC.

This rearrangement joins TRBV7-9 to TRBJ1-5; 7 bases match TRBD1. The CDR3 is made up of 15 amino acids. With V trimmed by 3 bases and J by 3 bases, 5 bases remained unmatched. From germline, CDR1 is SEHNR and CDR2 FQNEAQ (reference sequence). CDR3 sequence: CASSFSGQTNQPQHF. CDR3 bases: TGTGCCAGCAGCTTTTCGGGACAGACCAATCAGCCCCAGCATTTT.

V and J are TRBV2 and TRBJ1-6; D uncertain. The CDR3 extends over 12 amino acids. V shed 8 bases and J shed 2 bases, with 4 bases lying between them. The germline V gene has CDR1 SNHLY and CDR2 FYNNEI. For the CDR3, the DNA is TGTGCCAGCGAGGCCTATAATTCACCCCTCCACTTT. Translation: CASEAYNSPLHF.

The chain combines TRBV14 with TRBJ1-1, with 7 bases fitting TRBD1. Trimming at V came to 5 bases and at J to 6 bases, leaving 6 bases not matched to a gene. In germline, CDR1 is SGHDN, CDR2 FVKESK. This CDR3 is 13 amino acids long. CDR3 protein: CASSTYRGSEAFF. The CDR3 region has the DNA TGTGCCAGCAGCACGTACAGGGGTTCTGAAGCTTTCTTT.

The V and J genes are TRBV5-4 and TRBJ2-6; perhaps TRBD1 as D (6 bases). The V and J ends lost 4 bases and 1 base respectively, with 12 bases between them. The length of the CDR3 is 16 residues. The germline V gene has CDR1 SGHNT and CDR2 YYREEE (reference sequence). CDR3 coding DNA: TGTGCCAGCAGCACTACAGGGAGATCTGGGGCCAACGTCCTGACTTTC. It encodes CASSTTGRSGANVLTF.